The next 20 T cell receptor beta chains were all read from a single sample in a study of T cell responses to AZD1222 COVID-19 vaccine. The table came from immunoSEQ multiplex PCR; TCRdb's copy has only in-frame clones and leaves some out. Among 90,000 to 120,000 clones listed, around 90% were seen once. The specimen was peripheral blood, collected on day 0 of AZD1222 vaccination. These TCRs come from an adult in good health.

The rearrangement uses TRBV7-9 and TRBJ2-7; the D gene is possibly TRBD1 (6 bases). The CDR3 covers 15 residues. CDR1 SEHNR and CDR2 FQNEAQ come from the germline V gene (reference sequence). The germline V and J ends were trimmed by 3 bases and 4 bases, with 16 bases remaining between them. The CDR3 nucleotides read TGTGCCAGCAGCTTTGCTGAACAGGGCCTATACGAGCAGTACTTC. This encodes CASSFAEQGLYEQYF.

The sample holds a few counts of this clone. The gene calls are TRBV5-6 and TRBJ2-7; D is possibly TRBD2 (6 bases). Trimming shortened V by 4 bases and J by 2 bases, and 16 bases separated the two germline ends. Germline lookup yields CDR1 SGHDT and CDR2 YYEEEE. The CDR3 spans 15 residues. The CDR3 DNA is TGTGCCAGCAGCGGCCCCGGGACTTCTACCTACGAGCAGTACTTC. This encodes CASSGPGTSTYEQYF.

V and J are TRBV19 and TRBJ2-3, with D perhaps TRBD2 (5 bases). The CDR3 has 15 amino acids. Trimming removed 7 bases from V and 0 bases from J, with 14 bases in between. The germline V gene encodes CDR1 LNHDA and CDR2 SQIVND (reference sequence). The CDR3 region is CASTGLETSTDTQYF. CDR3 in DNA: TGTGCCAGTACCGGACTGGAAACTAGCACAGATACGCAGTATTTT.

The chain couples TRBV5-4 to TRBJ2-1, with a weak D call TRBD2 (6 bases). CDR1 and CDR2 from the germline V gene are SGHNT and YYREEE (reference sequence). Trimming removed 0 bases from V and 8 bases from J, with 12 bases in between. This CDR3 has 14 residues. The CDR3 bases are TGTGCCAGCAGCTTGGTCGCGGGGAGGCATGAGCAGTTCTTC. Its protein product is CASSLVAGRHEQFF.

The table lists this clone with many counts. The chain recombines TRBV6-5 with TRBJ1-2; D is possibly TRBD1 (6 bases). Germline CDR1 MNHEY, CDR2 SVGAGI. This CDR3 region has 15 residues. V was cut by 6 bases and J by 2 bases, with 16 bases left in between. CDR3 in DNA: TGTGCCAGCAGCGCGTTAACGACAGGAAACTATGGCTACACCTTC. Residues: CASSALTTGNYGYTF.

There are a few counts of this clone. The chain combines TRBV2 with TRBJ1-1, with D perhaps matching TRBD1 (5 bases). Germline CDR1 and CDR2: SNHLY and FYNNEI. CDR3 size: 14 residues. V dropped 4 bases and J dropped 2 bases, with 11 bases sitting between them. The CDR3 DNA follows: TGTGCCAGCAGTGCGGGACGGAAAAACACTGAAGCTTTCTTT. It codes for CASSAGRKNTEAFF.

The chain employs TRBV6-2 or TRBV6-3 and TRBJ1-2; weak D call: TRBD1 (5 bases). Trimming stripped 6 bases from V and 4 bases from J, with 12 bases between. Germline V gene data show CDR1 as MNHEY and CDR2 as SVGEGT. There are 13 residues in the CDR3. The CDR3 bases are TGTGCCAGCAGCCCCCGACAGATCTATGGCTACACCTTC. Translation gives CASSPRQIYGYTF.

The V gene is TRBV6-5, the J gene TRBJ1-3, with a tentative D call TRBD1 (5 bases). The CDR3 loop spans 14 amino acids. Trimming cost V 7 bases and J 0 bases, with 10 bases left between them. Looked up from germline, CDR1 is MNHEY and CDR2 is SVGAGI. Here the CDR3 DNA reads TGTGCCAGCAAGGGGAGCCTCTCTGGAAACACCATATATTTT. Protein: CASKGSLSGNTIYF.

The sample holds one count of this clone. The V and J genes are TRBV11-1 and TRBJ2-4; D is ambiguous. V shed 6 bases and J shed 1 base, with 13 bases lying between them. The CDR3 runs 15 residues. Germline V gene data show CDR1 as SGHAT and CDR2 as FQDESV (reference sequence). The CDR3 DNA follows: TGTGCCAGCAGTCAAGATGAGTGGGCCAAAAACATTCAGTACTTC. Translating it yields CASSQDEWAKNIQYF.

The CDR3 is CASSARDRGIHNSPLHF. In DNA form, the CDR3 reads TGCGCCAGCAGCGCCCGGGACAGGGGAATCCATAATTCACCCCTCCACTTT. This chain uses TRBV5-1 with TRBJ1-6; 10 nucleotides agree with TRBD1. Germline CDR1 and CDR2: SGHRS and YFSETQ. V was pared by 4 bases and J by 5 bases, with 9 bases of the junction left unmatched. This CDR3 region has 17 residues.

V usage is TRBV7-2 and J usage is TRBJ1-1; D gene unclear. CDR1 and CDR2 (germline): SGHTA, FQGNSA. This CDR3 is built from 14 residues. Trimming stripped 5 bases from V and 1 base from J, with 11 bases between. The CDR3 DNA sequence: TGTGCCAGCAGCCTAAGACGAGAGAACACTGAAGCTTTCTTT. Translating it yields CASSLRRENTEAFF.

V gene TRBV27 combines with J gene TRBJ1-6; D gene uncertain. Germline V gene sequence: CDR1 MNHEY, CDR2 SMNVEV (reference sequence). This CDR3 has 12 amino acids. V was pared by 1 base and J by 6 bases, with 1 base between. The CDR3 here is CASSLFNSPLHF. CDR3 nucleotides: TGTGCCAGCAGTTTATTTAATTCACCCCTCCACTTT.

The CDR3: CASSQDRNTEAFF. DNA of the CDR3: TGCGCCAGCAGCCAAGACAGGAACACTGAAGCTTTCTTT. V is TRBV4-3 and J is TRBJ1-1; no firm D call. The germline gives CDR1 LGHNA, CDR2 YSLEER. V was clipped by 0 bases and J by 1 base, with 3 bases between them. This CDR3 comprises 13 residues.

The chain combines TRBV7-9 with TRBJ1-4, with D possibly being TRBD1 (5 bases). Trimming left V 8 bases short and J 0 bases short, with 16 bases between. The CDR3 spans 16 residues. Germline V gene lookup returns CDR1 SEHNR and CDR2 FQNEAQ (reference sequence). DNA for the CDR3: TGTGCCAGCGGAATAGGGGCAAGTACAACTAATGAAAAACTGTTTTTT. Encoded protein: CASGIGASTTNEKLFF.

This chain joins TRBV6-1 and TRBJ2-7; maybe TRBD2 (5 bases). From germline, CDR1 is MNHNS and CDR2 SASEGT. Deletions cut 8 bases from V and 4 bases from J, with 12 bases between. The CDR3 has 12 amino acids. DNA of the CDR3: TGTGCCAGCGTGGGCAGCGGATACGAGCAGTACTTC. As protein: CASVGSGYEQYF.

V is TRBV24-1 and J is TRBJ2-3, with 9 positions matching TRBD1. Germline V CDR1 and CDR2: KGHDR, SFDVKD. The CDR3 has 15 amino acids. V lost 0 bases to trimming and J lost 9 bases; unmatched junction nucleotides: 6. DNA of the CDR3: TGTGCCACCAGTGATTTGGGGGACAGGGTCGGAACGCAGTATTTT. The encoded protein is CATSDLGDRVGTQYF.

This chain connects TRBV7-2 to TRBJ2-7, with 9 nucleotides matching TRBD1. CDR3 length equals 16 residues. Germline V gene sequence: CDR1 SGHTA, CDR2 FQGNSA. Trimming at V came to 3 bases and at J to 6 bases, leaving 12 bases not matched to a gene. The CDR3 DNA reads TGTGCCAGCAGCTTTTTGCCCCCCGGACAGGGGTTCGAGCAGTACTTC. Protein sequence: CASSFLPPGQGFEQYF.

The V call is TRBV13, the J call TRBJ2-7; 12 bases agree with TRBD1. The ends lost 3 bases at V and 5 bases at J; junction bases unmatched: 5. CDR1 and CDR2 from the germline V gene are PRHDT and FYEKMQ (reference sequence). The CDR3 runs to 15 residues. The CDR3 coding sequence is TGTGCCAGCAGCTTTATGGGACAGGGGGCCGACGAGCAGTACTTC. Protein: CASSFMGQGADEQYF.

Written as DNA, the CDR3 is TGTGCCAGCAGCGACGGGACAGCATCCTACGAGCAGTACTTC. As protein: CASSDGTASYEQYF. The chain couples TRBV5-6 to TRBJ2-7, with 7 bases matching TRBD1. This CDR3 spans 14 amino acids. Germline lookup yields CDR1 SGHDT and CDR2 YYEEEE. Losses at the gene ends were 4 bases for V and 1 base for J; bases not matched to a gene: 5.

The V gene is TRBV6-5, the J gene TRBJ1-2; unclear D gene. Trimming took off 7 bases at V and 3 bases at J, with 15 bases between the two ends. The CDR3 runs 14 residues. Germline CDR1 reads MNHEY; CDR2 reads SVGAGI. CDR3 sequence reads: CASKTRGADYGYTF. Here the CDR3 DNA reads TGTGCCAGCAAAACTCGGGGTGCAGACTATGGCTACACCTTC.